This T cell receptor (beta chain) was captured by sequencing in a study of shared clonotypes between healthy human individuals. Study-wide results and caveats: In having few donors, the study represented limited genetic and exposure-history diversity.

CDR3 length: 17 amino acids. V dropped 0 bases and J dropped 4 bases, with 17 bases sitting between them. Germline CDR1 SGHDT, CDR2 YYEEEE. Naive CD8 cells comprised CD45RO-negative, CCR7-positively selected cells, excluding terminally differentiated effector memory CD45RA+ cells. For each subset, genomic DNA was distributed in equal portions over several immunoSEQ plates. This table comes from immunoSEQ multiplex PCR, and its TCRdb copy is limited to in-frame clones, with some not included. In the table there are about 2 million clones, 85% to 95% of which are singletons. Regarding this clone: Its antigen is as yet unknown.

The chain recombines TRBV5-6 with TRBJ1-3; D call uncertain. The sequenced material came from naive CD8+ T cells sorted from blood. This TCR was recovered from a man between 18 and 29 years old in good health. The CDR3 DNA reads TGTGCCAGCAGCTTGGAGTTACCATGGGCGCCCGGAAACACCATATATTTT. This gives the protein CASSLELPWAPGNTIYF.